The 17 T cell receptor beta chains in this list originate from one sample, sequenced in a study of blood T cell repertoires in COVID-19. Some clones are missing from TCRdb's copy, which holds only in-frame ones; the method was immunoSEQ multiplex PCR. The repertoire holds a few hundred thousand clones, with about four fifths as singletons. The sample consisted of peripheral blood. The receptors were sampled from a woman aged 18-29 years with acute or convalescent COVID-19.

V gene TRBV11-2 combines with J gene TRBJ1-2; 9 bases are shared with TRBD1. From germline, CDR1 is SGHAT and CDR2 FQNNGV. CDR3 length equals 16 residues. Unmatched junction bases numbered 5, after V lost 1 base and J lost 2 bases. CDR3 nucleotides: TGTGCCAGCAGCTTAGGCCGGGGGACAGGGAACTATGGCTACACCTTC. Protein: CASSLGRGTGNYGYTF.

The chain employs TRBV6-5 and TRBJ2-5; D is perhaps TRBD2 (5 bases). The CDR3 runs 13 residues. V was shortened by 6 bases and J by 3 bases, with 11 bases between the two germline ends. Germline V gene lookup returns CDR1 MNHEY and CDR2 SVGAGI. Here the CDR3 reads CASSFGLKETQYF. The CDR3 DNA reads as TGTGCCAGCAGCTTCGGACTGAAAGAGACCCAGTACTTC.

The chain carries TRBV7-2 and TRBJ2-3, with D unresolved. Germline values: CDR1 SGHTA, CDR2 FQGNSA. The CDR3 has 16 residues. V was shortened by 4 bases and J by 2 bases, with 16 bases between the two germline ends. CDR3 in DNA: TGTGCCAGCAGCTGGGCCCGTTCGGTTTCCACAGATACGCAGTATTTT. As protein: CASSWARSVSTDTQYF.

J is TRBJ2-3 and V is TRBV6-1; D gene unclear. Per germline, CDR1 MNHNS and CDR2 SASEGT. The CDR3 covers 17 residues. V lost 4 bases and J lost 2, with 19 bases in between. The CDR3 here is CASSVFPGKFTTDTQYF. The CDR3, as DNA: TGTGCCAGCAGTGTATTTCCGGGTAAATTTACCACAGATACGCAGTATTTT.

This chain links TRBV28 with TRBJ2-2; D gene uncertain. The CDR3 extends over 16 amino acids. The germline V gene has CDR1 MDHEN and CDR2 SYDVKM. The V and J ends lost 1 base and 1 base respectively, with 10 bases between them. This CDR3 reads CASSLSSAENTGELFF. As DNA, the CDR3 is TGTGCCAGCAGTTTATCGTCGGCGGAGAACACCGGGGAGCTGTTTTTT.

The chain combines TRBV30 with TRBJ1-2; 8 bases are shared with TRBD1. From germline, CDR1 is GTSNPN and CDR2 SVGIG (reference sequence). This CDR3 contains 14 residues. The ends lost 3 bases at V and 1 base at J; junction bases unmatched: 4. CDR3 DNA sequence: TGTGCCTGGAGAGGACAGGGCGGTAACTATGGCTACACCTTC. Protein sequence: CAWRGQGGNYGYTF.

The CDR3 nucleotides are TGTGCTAGTGGCACGTCATCGGGACATTCGAACACTGAAGCTTTCTTT. Amino acid sequence: CASGTSSGHSNTEAFF. This sequence joins TRBV12-5 and TRBJ1-1, with a tentative D call TRBD1 (6 bases). The CDR3 consists of 16 residues. Trimming removed 6 bases at V and 1 base at J, with 18 bases between. Germline CDR1 reads LGHNT; CDR2 reads FRNRAP. Supplemented by reference TRBV12-5 and TRBJ1-1, the full variable domain reads DARVTQTPRHKVTEMGQEVTMRCQPILGHNTVFWYRQTMMQGLELLAYFRNRAPLDDSGMPKDRFSAEMPDATLATLKIQPSEPRDSAVYFCASGTSSGHSNTEAFFGQGTRLTVV.

This clone has more than one count but fewer than ten. This chain uses TRBV7-8 with TRBJ1-4, with D possibly being TRBD1 (5 bases). The V end was cut by 5 bases, the J end by 7 bases, with 26 bases between. The CDR3 contains 18 residues. CDR1 is SGHVS and CDR2 is FQNEAQ in the germline V gene. CDR3 amino acids: CASSLRSPFGLGGEKLFF. The CDR3, as DNA: TGTGCCAGCAGCCTTAGAAGTCCCTTTGGCCTGGGGGGTGAAAAACTGTTTTTT.

The chain couples TRBV6-2 or TRBV6-3 to TRBJ2-7, with D unresolved. CDR1 is MNHEY, CDR2 SVGEGT, per germline. Trimming removed 2 bases at V and 2 bases at J, with 16 bases between. This CDR3 is 16 amino acids long. CDR3 region: CASSYEKAHSPYEQYF. CDR3 nucleotides: TGTGCCAGCAGTTACGAGAAGGCTCACAGTCCCTACGAGCAGTACTTC.

This clone appeared once. The junction does not match germline at one end; this may be a read error. The chain carries TRBV7-7 and TRBJ2-5; 11 nucleotides align to TRBD2. Germline CDR1 SSHAT, CDR2 FNYEAQ (reference sequence). This CDR3 contains 17 residues. CDR3 sequence (DNA): TGTGCTAGCAGCTTAGCCGGAACTAGCGGGAGTGGGGAGACCCAGTACTTC. It specifies CASSLAGTSGSGETQYF.

This clone is a singleton in its sample. This rearrangement joins TRBV4-2 to TRBJ2-7; the match to TRBD2 covers 11 bases. Unmatched junction bases numbered 6, after V lost 4 bases and J lost 4 bases. CDR1 LGHNA and CDR2 YNFKEQ come from the germline V gene. The CDR3 sequence is 15 residues long. The CDR3 region has the DNA TGTGCCAGCAGCCGCGGCGGGACTAGCGGTTACGAGCAGTACTTC. Its protein product is CASSRGGTSGYEQYF.

The genes are TRBV5-4 and TRBJ2-1; a possible D gene is TRBD1 (6 bases). Trimming pared 4 bases from V and 8 bases from J, leaving 10 bases between. In germline, CDR1 is SGHNT, CDR2 YYREEE (reference sequence). The length of the CDR3 is 12 residues. This CDR3 is CASSPQGYEQFF. CDR3 DNA sequence: TGTGCCAGCAGCCCACAGGGTTATGAGCAGTTCTTC.

The CDR3 bases are TGTGCCAGCAGCCAACGCCGACAGGGAAGCACAGATACGCAGTATTTT. Translating it yields CASSQRRQGSTDTQYF. The chain employs TRBV3-1 (or the pseudogene TRBV3-2) and TRBJ2-3; 7 positions match TRBD1. The CDR3 runs 16 residues. CDR1 LGHDT and CDR2 YNNKEL come from the germline V gene (reference sequence). The ends lost 2 bases at V and 0 bases at J; junction bases unmatched: 5.

The chain uses TRBV6-2 or TRBV6-3 and TRBJ1-1; no definite D call. CDR1 and CDR2 (germline): MNHEY, SVGEGT. The V gene lost 2 bases and the J gene lost 7 bases, with 11 bases spanning the gap. The CDR3 has 13 residues. CDR3 in amino acids: CASSYRREGEAFF. The CDR3 bases are TGTGCCAGCAGTTACCGGAGGGAAGGTGAAGCTTTCTTT.

J is TRBJ2-5 and V is TRBV5-1; D unresolved. The CDR3 is made up of 14 amino acids. V was cut by 0 bases and J by 5 bases, with 11 bases left in between. Germline CDR1 and CDR2: SGHRS and YFSETQ. The CDR3 sequence: CASSLGLRRETQYF. CDR3 nucleotides: TGCGCCAGCAGCTTGGGACTCCGACGGGAGACCCAGTACTTC. The variable domain in full, with the rest retrieved from reference TRBV5-1 and TRBJ2-5, is KAGVTQTPRYLIKTRGQQVTLSCSPISGHRSVSWYQQTPGQGLQFLFEYFSETQRNKGNFPGRFSGRQFSNSRSEMNVSTLELGDSALYLCASSLGLRRETQYFGPGTRLLVL.

V and J are TRBV18 and TRBJ1-4, with D maybe TRBD1 (6 bases). V was clipped by 2 bases and J by 5 bases, with 12 bases between them. The CDR3 has 15 residues. The germline V gene encodes CDR1 KGHSH and CDR2 LQKENI. The chain's CDR3 is CASSPTDRENEKLFF. CDR3 in DNA: TGTGCCAGCTCACCAACGGACAGAGAGAATGAAAAACTGTTTTTT.

This chain connects TRBV21-1 to TRBJ1-4; the D call TRBD1 from the table was never checked on the DNA. TRBV21-1 is reported as a pseudogene. The CDR3 contains 16 residues. The CDR3 here is CASTYAAGSGFEKLFF. The CDR3 nucleotides read TGTGCCAGCACCTATGCGGCAGGGTCTGGATTTGAAAAACTGTTTTTT.